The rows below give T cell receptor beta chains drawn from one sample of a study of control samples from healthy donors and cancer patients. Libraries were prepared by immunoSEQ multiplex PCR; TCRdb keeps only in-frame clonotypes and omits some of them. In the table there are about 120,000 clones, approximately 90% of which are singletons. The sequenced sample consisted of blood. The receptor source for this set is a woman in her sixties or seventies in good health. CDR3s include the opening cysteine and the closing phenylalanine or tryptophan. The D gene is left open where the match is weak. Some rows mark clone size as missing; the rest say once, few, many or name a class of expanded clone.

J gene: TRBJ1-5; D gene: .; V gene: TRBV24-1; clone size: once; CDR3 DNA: TGTGCCACCGGTGCGGTAAATAGCAATCAGCCCCAGCATTTT; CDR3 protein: CATGAVNSNQPQHF
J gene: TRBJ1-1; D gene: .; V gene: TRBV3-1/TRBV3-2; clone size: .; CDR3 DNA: TGTGCCAGCAGCAGAGGAGGCCAGTACACTGAAGCTTTCTTT; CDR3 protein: CASSRGGQYTEAFF
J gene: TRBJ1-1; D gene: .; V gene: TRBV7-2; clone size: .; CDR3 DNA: TGTGCCAGCAGCCTAGGAAGGAACACTGAAGCTTTCTTT; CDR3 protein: CASSLGRNTEAFF
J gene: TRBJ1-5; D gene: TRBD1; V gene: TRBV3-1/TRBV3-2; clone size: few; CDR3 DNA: TGTGCCAGCAGCGACACAGGGGGTCGGACTCAGCCCCAGCATTTT; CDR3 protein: CASSDTGGRTQPQHF
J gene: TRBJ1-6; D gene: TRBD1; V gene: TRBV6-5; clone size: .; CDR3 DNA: TGTGCCAGCAGCCTACGACAGGGAGATTCACCCCTCCACTTT; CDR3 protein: CASSLRQGDSPLHF
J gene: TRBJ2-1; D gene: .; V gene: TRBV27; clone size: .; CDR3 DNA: TGTGCCAGCAGTTTGGGGACGCGCAATGAGCAGTTCTTC; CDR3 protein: CASSLGTRNEQFF
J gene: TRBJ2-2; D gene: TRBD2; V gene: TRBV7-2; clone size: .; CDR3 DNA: TGTGCCAGCAGCTTAGGTAGCGGGGACACCGGGGAGCTGTTTTTT; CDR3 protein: CASSLGSGDTGELFF
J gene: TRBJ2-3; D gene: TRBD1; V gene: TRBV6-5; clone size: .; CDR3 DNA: TGTGCCAGCACCCGACAGGGGCTATTCACAGATACGCAGTATTTT; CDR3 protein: CASTRQGLFTDTQYF
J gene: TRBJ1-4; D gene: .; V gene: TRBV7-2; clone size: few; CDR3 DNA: TGTGCCAGCAGCTTGGGGGTGCGGGAAAAACTGTTTTTT; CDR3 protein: CASSLGVREKLFF
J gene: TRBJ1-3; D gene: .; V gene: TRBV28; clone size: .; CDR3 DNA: TGTGCCAGCGGGCCAGCTGAACGCTCTGGAAACACCATATATTTT; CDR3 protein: CASGPAERSGNTIYF
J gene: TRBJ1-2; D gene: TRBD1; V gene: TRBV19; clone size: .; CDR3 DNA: TGTGCCAGTAGGGGACAGGGGGACTATGGCTACACCTTC; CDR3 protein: CASRGQGDYGYTF